The TCR beta chain described here comes from a study of T-cell reconstitution after alpha-beta-depleted transplantation in children. Study-wide findings and caveats: Reportedly, only several hundred clones from non-depleted graft cells drove alpha-beta T-cell counts at about two months.

During its preparation, the TCRbeta library received unique molecular identifiers. TCRdb re-called the PCR reads with MiXCR, one entry per CDR3 protein. Of 90,000 to 100,000 distinct CDR3 sequences listed, around a quarter were seen once; the top ten hold 20% to 25%. Remarks on this clonotype: Its antigen remains unknown.

The CDR3 is 17 residues long. The germline CDR1 and CDR2 sequences are SEHNR and FQNEAQ (reference sequence). The V segment lost 6 bases and the J segment 0 bases; nucleotides outside the gene matches: 9. This rearrangement joins TRBV7-9 to TRBJ2-3, with TRBD2 matching 10 bases. The starting material was PBMCs, obtained before TCRalphabeta/CD19-depleted stem cell transplant. This TCR was sampled from a boy between 2 and 10 years old with acute lymphoblastic leukemia, due to receive a stem cell transplant. The CDR3 coding sequence is TGTGCCAGCAGATCTGGACTAGCGGTCTCTAGCACAGATACGCAGTATTTT. It encodes CASRSGLAVSSTDTQYF.